This T cell receptor (beta chain) appears in the sequencing data of a study of T cell responses to AZD1222 COVID-19 vaccine. Germline V gene sequence: CDR1 SGHDT, CDR2 YYEEEE. The CDR3 sequence is 15 residues long. Trimming cost V 4 bases and J 4 bases; bases outside gene matches: 9. Study-wide points: Clonal diversity was possibly underestimated; the donors were predominantly white British and more often female.

This clone was detected once. Its target is not known. Sequencing used immunoSEQ multiplex PCR; TCRdb keeps in-frame clones, though not all of them. The sample includes approximately 140,000 clones, just over 90% of them seen just once. V is TRBV5-6 and J is TRBJ1-2; 8 bases map to TRBD1. The sample consisted of peripheral blood, taken on day 0 of MenACWY control vaccination. This clonotype originated in an adult in good health. The DNA of the CDR3 is TGTGCCAGCAGCCGTCCCGACAGGGGACCCTATGGCTACACCTTC. This sequence encodes CASSRPDRGPYGYTF.